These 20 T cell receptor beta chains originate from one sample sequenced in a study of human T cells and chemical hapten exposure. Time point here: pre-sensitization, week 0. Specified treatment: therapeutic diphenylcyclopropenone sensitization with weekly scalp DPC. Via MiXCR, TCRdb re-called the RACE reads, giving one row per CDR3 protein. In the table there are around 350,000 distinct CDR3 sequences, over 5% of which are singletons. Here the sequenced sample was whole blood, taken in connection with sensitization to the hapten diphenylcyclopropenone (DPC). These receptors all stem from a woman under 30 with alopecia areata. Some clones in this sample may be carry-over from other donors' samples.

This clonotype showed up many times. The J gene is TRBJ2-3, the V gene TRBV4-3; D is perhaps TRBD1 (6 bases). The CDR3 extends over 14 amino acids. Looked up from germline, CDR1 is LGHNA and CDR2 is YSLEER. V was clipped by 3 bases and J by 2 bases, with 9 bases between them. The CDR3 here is CASSQGHATDTQYF. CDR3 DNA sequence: TGCGCCAGCAGCCAGGGACACGCCACAGATACGCAGTATTTT.

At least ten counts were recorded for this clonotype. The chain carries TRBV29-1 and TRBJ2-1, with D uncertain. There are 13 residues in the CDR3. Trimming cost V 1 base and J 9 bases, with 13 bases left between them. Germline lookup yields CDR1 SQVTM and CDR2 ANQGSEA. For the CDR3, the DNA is TGCAGCGTTGAAGGTCTATCCGAATCTGAGCAGTTCTTC. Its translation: CSVEGLSESEQFF.

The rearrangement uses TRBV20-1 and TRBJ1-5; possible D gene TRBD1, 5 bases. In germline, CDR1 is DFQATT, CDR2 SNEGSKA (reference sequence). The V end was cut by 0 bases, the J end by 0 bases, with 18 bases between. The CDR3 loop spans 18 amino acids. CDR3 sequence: CSARDHRIGGYSNQPQHF. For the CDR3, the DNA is TGCAGTGCTAGAGATCACAGGATTGGGGGATATAGCAATCAGCCCCAGCATTTT.

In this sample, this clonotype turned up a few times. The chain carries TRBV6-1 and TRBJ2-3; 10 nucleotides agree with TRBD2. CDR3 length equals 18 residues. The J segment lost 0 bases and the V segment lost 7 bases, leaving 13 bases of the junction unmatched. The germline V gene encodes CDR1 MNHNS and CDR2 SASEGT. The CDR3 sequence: CASTLWERGGTSTDTQYF. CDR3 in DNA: TGTGCCAGCACTCTATGGGAGCGGGGGGGAACTAGCACAGATACGCAGTATTTT.

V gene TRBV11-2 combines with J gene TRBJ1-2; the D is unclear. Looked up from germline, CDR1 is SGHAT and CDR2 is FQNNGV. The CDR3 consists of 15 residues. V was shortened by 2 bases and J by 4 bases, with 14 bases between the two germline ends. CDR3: CASSLSLGLAYGYTF. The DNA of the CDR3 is TGTGCCAGCAGCTTAAGTCTCGGCTTAGCCTATGGCTACACCTTC. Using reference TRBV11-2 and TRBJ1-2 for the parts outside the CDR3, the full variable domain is EAGVAQSPRYKIIEKRQSVAFWCNPISGHATLYWYQQILGQGPKLLIQFQNNGVVDDSQLPKDRFSAERLKGVDSTLKIQPAKLEDSAVYLCASSLSLGLAYGYTFGSGTRLTVV.

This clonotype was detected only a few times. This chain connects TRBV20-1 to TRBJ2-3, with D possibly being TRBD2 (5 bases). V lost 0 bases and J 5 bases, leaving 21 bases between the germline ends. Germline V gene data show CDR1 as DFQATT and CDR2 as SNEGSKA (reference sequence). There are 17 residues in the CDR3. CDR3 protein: CSARDPGGRGFGDTQYF. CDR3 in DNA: TGCAGTGCTAGAGATCCGGGCGGGCGAGGATTCGGAGATACGCAGTATTTT.

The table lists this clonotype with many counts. CDR3 sequence (DNA): TGCAGCGTTGTCAAGGACAGGGCGAGCACTGAAGCTTTCTTT. Translation gives CSVVKDRASTEAFF. V gene TRBV29-1 combines with J gene TRBJ1-1; 8 bases match TRBD1. The V gene's germline CDR1 is SQVTM and CDR2 ANQGSEA. The CDR3 runs 14 residues. V lost 4 bases, J lost 4 bases, and 8 bases stayed unmatched.

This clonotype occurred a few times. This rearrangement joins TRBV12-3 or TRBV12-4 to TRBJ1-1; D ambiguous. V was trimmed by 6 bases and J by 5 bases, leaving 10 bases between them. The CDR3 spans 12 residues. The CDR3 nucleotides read TGTGCCAGCAGGAATCGGAAGACTGAAGCTTTCTTT. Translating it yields CASRNRKTEAFF.

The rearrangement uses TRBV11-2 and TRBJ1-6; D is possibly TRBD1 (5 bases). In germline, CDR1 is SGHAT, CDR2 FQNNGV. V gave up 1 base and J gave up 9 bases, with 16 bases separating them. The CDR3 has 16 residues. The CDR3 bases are TGTGCCAGCAGCTTAGGTACCGGGACCCCCCGTTCACCCCTCCACTTT. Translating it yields CASSLGTGTPRSPLHF.

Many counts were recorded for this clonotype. DNA for the CDR3: TGTGCCAGCAGCCAGGAAGACAGGGGAGGGCTGTTTTTT. Encoded protein: CASSQEDRGGLFF. V usage is TRBV3-1 and J usage is TRBJ2-2; the match to TRBD1 covers 8 bases. Per the germline V gene, CDR1 is LGHDT and CDR2 is YNNKEL (reference sequence). V lost 3 bases, J lost 13 bases, and 7 bases stayed unmatched. The CDR3 covers 13 residues.

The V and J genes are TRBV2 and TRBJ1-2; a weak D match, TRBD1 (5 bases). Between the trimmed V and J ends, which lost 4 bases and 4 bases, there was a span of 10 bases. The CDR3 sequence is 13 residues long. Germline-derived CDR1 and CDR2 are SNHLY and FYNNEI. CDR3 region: CASSVQGPYGYTF. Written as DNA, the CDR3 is TGTGCCAGCAGTGTGCAGGGCCCCTATGGCTACACCTTC. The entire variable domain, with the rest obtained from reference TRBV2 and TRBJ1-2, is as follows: EPEVTQTPSHQVTQMGQEVILRCVPISNHLYFYWYRQILGQKVEFLVSFYNNEISEKSEIFDDQFSVERPDGSNFTLKIRSTKLEDSAMYFCASSVQGPYGYTFGSGTRLTVV.

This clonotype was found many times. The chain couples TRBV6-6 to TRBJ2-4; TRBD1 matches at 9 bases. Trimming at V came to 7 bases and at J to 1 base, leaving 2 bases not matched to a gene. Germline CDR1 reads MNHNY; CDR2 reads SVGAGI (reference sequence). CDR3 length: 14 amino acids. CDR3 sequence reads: CASKQGAAKNIQYF. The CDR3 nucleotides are TGTGCCAGCAAACAGGGGGCGGCCAAAAACATTCAGTACTTC.

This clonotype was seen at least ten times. CDR3 amino acids: CSARLTKTSYEQYF. CDR3 nucleotide sequence: TGCAGTGCTAGGTTAACTAAGACCTCCTACGAGCAGTACTTC. This chain joins TRBV20-1 and TRBJ2-7, with unresolved D. This CDR3 contains 14 residues. V lost 3 bases and J lost 0, with 12 bases in between. In germline, CDR1 is DFQATT, CDR2 SNEGSKA (reference sequence).

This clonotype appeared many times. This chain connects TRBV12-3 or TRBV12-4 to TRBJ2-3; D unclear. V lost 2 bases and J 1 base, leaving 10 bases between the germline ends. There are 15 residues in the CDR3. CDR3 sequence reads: CASSLSLTGTDTQYF. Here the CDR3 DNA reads TGTGCCAGCAGTTTATCTCTCACGGGCACAGATACGCAGTATTTT.

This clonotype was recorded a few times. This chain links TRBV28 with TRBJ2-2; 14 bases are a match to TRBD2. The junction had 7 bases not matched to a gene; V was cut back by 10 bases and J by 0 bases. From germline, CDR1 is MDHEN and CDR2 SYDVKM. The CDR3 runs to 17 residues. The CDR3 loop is CATYGTSGGPNTGELFF. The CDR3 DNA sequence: TGTGCCACCTACGGGACTAGCGGGGGCCCGAACACCGGGGAGCTGTTTTTT.

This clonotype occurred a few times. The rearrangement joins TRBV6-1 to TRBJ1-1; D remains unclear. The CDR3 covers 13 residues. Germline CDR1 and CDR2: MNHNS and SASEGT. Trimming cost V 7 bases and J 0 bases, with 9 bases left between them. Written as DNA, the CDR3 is TGTGCCAGCATTAGAACAGTGAACACTGAAGCTTTCTTT. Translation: CASIRTVNTEAFF.

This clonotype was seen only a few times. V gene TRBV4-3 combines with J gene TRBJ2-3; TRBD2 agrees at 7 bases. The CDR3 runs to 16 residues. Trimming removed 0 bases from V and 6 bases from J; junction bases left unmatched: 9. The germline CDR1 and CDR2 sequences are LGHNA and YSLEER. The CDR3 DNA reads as TGCGCCAGCAGCCAAGATCTCCCGGGGGGTATTGATACGCAGTATTTT. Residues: CASSQDLPGGIDTQYF.

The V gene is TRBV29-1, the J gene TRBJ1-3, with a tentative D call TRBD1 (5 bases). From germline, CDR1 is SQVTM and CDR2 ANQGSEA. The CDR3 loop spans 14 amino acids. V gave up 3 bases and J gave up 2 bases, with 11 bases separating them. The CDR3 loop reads CSVDSRGAGNTIYF. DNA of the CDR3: TGCAGCGTTGACTCACGGGGGGCTGGAAACACCATATATTTT. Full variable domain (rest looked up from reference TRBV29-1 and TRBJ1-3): SAVISQKPSRDICQRGTSLTIQCQVDSQVTMMFWYRQQPGQSLTLIATANQGSEATYESGFVIDKFPISRPNLTFSTLTVSNMSPEDSSIYLCSVDSRGAGNTIYFGEGSWLTVV.

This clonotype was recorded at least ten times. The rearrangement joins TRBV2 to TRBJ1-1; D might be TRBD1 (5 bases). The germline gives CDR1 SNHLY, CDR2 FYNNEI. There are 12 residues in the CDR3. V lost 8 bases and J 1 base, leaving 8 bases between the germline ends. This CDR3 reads CASDRRNTEAFF. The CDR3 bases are TGTGCCAGCGACAGAAGGAACACTGAAGCTTTCTTT.

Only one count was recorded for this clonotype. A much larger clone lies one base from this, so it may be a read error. The CDR3 protein is CASSSGDFLDNEQFF. Written as DNA, the CDR3 is TGTGCCAGCAGCTCGGGGGACTTCCTAGACAATGAGCAGTTCTTC. V and J are TRBV7-6 and TRBJ2-1; D possibly corresponds to TRBD2 (6 bases). The CDR3 is 15 residues long. Germline V CDR1 and CDR2: SGHVS, FNYEAQ. With 4 bases removed from V and 5 bases from J, the gap between germline ends came to 15 bases.